One sample yielded the 26 T cell receptor beta chains listed below, sequenced in a study of blood T cell repertoires in COVID-19. Libraries were prepared by immunoSEQ multiplex PCR; TCRdb keeps only in-frame clonotypes and omits some of them. The data hold around 77,000 clones, with more than 75% observed a single time. Sample: peripheral blood. These TCRs come from a woman older than 75 with active or convalescent COVID-19.

The chain carries TRBV3-1 (or the pseudogene TRBV3-2) and TRBJ1-4; D unresolved. Germline CDR1 LGHDT, CDR2 YNNKEL (reference sequence). The CDR3 has 16 amino acids. Deletions cut 6 bases from V and 3 bases from J, with 17 bases between. Here the CDR3 DNA reads TGTGCCAGCAGTAGAGGATTCACATGCCCTAATGAAAAACTGTTTTTT. Residues: CASSRGFTCPNEKLFF.

Only one count was recorded for this clone. The chain carries TRBV19 and TRBJ1-2; D gene ambiguous. Germline lookup yields CDR1 LNHDA and CDR2 SQIVND (reference sequence). Deletions cut 6 bases from V and 3 bases from J, with 14 bases between. The CDR3 loop spans 14 amino acids. This CDR3 is CASRSLDLDYGYTF. CDR3 in DNA: TGTGCCAGTAGATCCCTCGACTTGGACTATGGCTACACCTTC.

This chain joins TRBV11-1 and TRBJ2-3, with 9 bases aligning to TRBD2. This CDR3 spans 16 amino acids. V lost 5 bases and J lost 0; bases outside the gene matches: 6. CDR1 is SGHAT, CDR2 FQDESV, per germline (reference sequence). DNA of the CDR3: TGTGCCAGCAGCAAGAGCGGGGGGTCTAGCACAGATACGCAGTATTTT. This codes for CASSKSGGSSTDTQYF.

The genes are TRBV29-1 and TRBJ1-2, with D possibly matching TRBD1 (5 bases). This CDR3 comprises 11 residues. Trimming pared 5 bases from V and 4 bases from J, leaving 8 bases between. Germline V gene lookup returns CDR1 SQVTM and CDR2 ANQGSEA. Here the CDR3 reads CSVPGFYGYTF. The CDR3 nucleotides are TGCAGCGTTCCAGGGTTCTATGGCTACACCTTC.

This clone showed up just a few times. CDR3 amino acids: CASSRQGKSEQYF. CDR3 in DNA: TGTGCCAGCAGTCGACAGGGGAAATCCGAGCAGTACTTC. The chain employs TRBV2 and TRBJ2-7; 8 nucleotides agree with TRBD1. This CDR3 contains 13 residues. CDR1 is SNHLY and CDR2 is FYNNEI in the germline V gene. Trimming at V came to 5 bases and at J to 6 bases, leaving 6 bases not matched to a gene.

V is TRBV9 and J is TRBJ2-3, with 8 bases matching TRBD2. The germline gives CDR1 SGDLS, CDR2 YYNGEE. The CDR3 extends over 15 amino acids. Unmatched junction bases numbered 10, after V lost 4 bases and J lost 6 bases. This CDR3 is CASSHSGGGFDTQYF. The CDR3 nucleotides read TGTGCCAGCAGCCACTCGGGAGGGGGATTTGATACGCAGTATTTT.

The chain couples TRBV12-3 or TRBV12-4 to TRBJ2-7; D unresolved. The CDR3 loop spans 12 amino acids. Trimming removed 8 bases from V and 0 bases from J, with 8 bases in between. CDR3 amino acids: CASAQLSYEQYF. The CDR3 nucleotides are TGTGCCAGCGCACAGCTCTCCTACGAGCAGTACTTC.

This rearrangement joins TRBV19 to TRBJ2-5; the match to TRBD1 covers 7 bases. Unmatched junction bases numbered 9, after V lost 3 bases and J lost 5 bases. CDR3 length: 15 amino acids. Germline CDR1 is LNHDA and CDR2 is SQIVND (reference sequence). This CDR3 reads CASSIGLRGLETQYF. CDR3 in DNA: TGTGCCAGTAGTATCGGTTTGAGGGGGCTGGAGACCCAGTACTTC. Based on the CDR3 plus reference TRBV19 and TRBJ2-5, the full variable domain is DGGITQSPKYLFRKEGQNVTLSCEQNLNHDAMYWYRQDPGQGLRLIYYSQIVNDFQKGDIAEGYSVSREKKESFPLTVTSAQKNPTAFYLCASSIGLRGLETQYFGPGTRLLVL.

The CDR3 is CASSSSSRGRGLYF. As DNA, the CDR3 is TGTGCCAGCAGCTCCTCCTCGAGGGGGCGGGGATTGTATTTT. The V gene is TRBV7-2, the J gene TRBJ2-3; maybe TRBD1 (7 bases). Per the germline V gene, CDR1 is SGHTA and CDR2 is FQGNSA. The CDR3 is made up of 14 amino acids. The V and J ends lost 4 bases and 14 bases respectively, with 22 bases between them.

The chain employs TRBV5-1 and TRBJ2-7, with 8 bases matching TRBD1. Trimming at V came to 0 bases and at J to 3 bases, leaving 8 bases not matched to a gene. Germline V gene lookup returns CDR1 SGHRS and CDR2 YFSETQ. This CDR3 has 16 residues. The CDR3 nucleotides read TGCGCCAGCAGCTTGGAATCCGGGACAGGCAACTACGAGCAGTACTTC. It translates to CASSLESGTGNYEQYF.

This sequence joins TRBV4-3 and TRBJ2-2, with D unresolved. Deletions cut 2 bases from V and 1 base from J, with 11 bases between. This CDR3 comprises 16 residues. The V gene's germline CDR1 is LGHNA and CDR2 YSLEER. Here the CDR3 reads CASSQLATGNTGELFF. The CDR3 nucleotides are TGCGCCAGCAGCCAACTTGCTACCGGGAACACCGGGGAGCTGTTTTTT.

V usage is TRBV7-3 and J usage is TRBJ2-5, with 8 nucleotides matching TRBD2. CDR3 length equals 18 residues. V trimming: 1 base; J trimming: 5 bases; junction bases outside the gene matches: 15. From germline, CDR1 is SGHTA and CDR2 FQGTGA. The CDR3 region has the DNA TGTGCCAGCAGCTTAATACCCCCACTGCGGACTAGCCGGGAGACCCAGTACTTC. It translates to CASSLIPPLRTSRETQYF.

This clone has a handful of counts. The rearrangement uses TRBV7-2 and TRBJ1-1, with D uncertain. V lost 1 base and J lost 2, with 11 bases in between. This CDR3 is built from 15 residues. Looked up from germline, CDR1 is SGHTA and CDR2 is FQGNSA. CDR3 loop: CASSLEYSYNTEAFF. The CDR3 nucleotides are TGTGCCAGCAGCTTAGAATATTCGTATAACACTGAAGCTTTCTTT.

The chain employs TRBV12-3 or TRBV12-4 and TRBJ2-1; D possibly corresponds to TRBD2 (6 bases). Trimming shortened V by 8 bases and J by 0 bases, and 8 bases separated the two germline ends. This CDR3 comprises 13 residues. CDR3 DNA sequence: TGTGCCAGCGGGGGGAGCTCCTACAATGAGCAGTTCTTC. Translating gives CASGGSSYNEQFF.

The chain couples TRBV5-1 to TRBJ2-1, with TRBD2 matching over 10 bases. The germline gives CDR1 SGHRS, CDR2 YFSETQ. Losses at the gene ends were 4 bases for V and 2 bases for J; bases not matched to a gene: 3. This CDR3 region has 15 residues. CDR3 bases: TGCGCCAGCAGCCTTAGCGGGGGGCCCTACAATGAGCAGTTCTTC. Translation gives CASSLSGGPYNEQFF. The full variable domain, with the rest looked up from reference TRBV5-1 and TRBJ2-1, is KAGVTQTPRYLIKTRGQQVTLSCSPISGHRSVSWYQQTPGQGLQFLFEYFSETQRNKGNFPGRFSGRQFSNSRSEMNVSTLELGDSALYLCASSLSGGPYNEQFFGPGTRLTVL.

The chain is built from TRBV19 and TRBJ2-2; tentative D call: TRBD2 (6 bases). This CDR3 contains 17 residues. The V end was cut by 3 bases, the J end by 5 bases, with 19 bases between. CDR1 and CDR2 from the germline V gene are LNHDA and SQIVND (reference sequence). The CDR3 DNA reads TGTGCCAGTAGTATTGAGTTGGGGGGAGGAAGAACCGGGGAGCTGTTTTTT. This translates into CASSIELGGGRTGELFF.

The V gene is TRBV28, the J gene TRBJ1-2; 7 bases line up with TRBD1. The length of the CDR3 is 13 residues. V lost 1 base to trimming and J lost 4 bases; unmatched junction nucleotides: 0. CDR1 and CDR2 (germline): MDHEN, SYDVKM. Here the CDR3 reads CASSLSGGYGYTF. The CDR3 DNA reads as TGTGCCAGCAGTTTATCAGGGGGCTATGGCTACACCTTC.

This chain uses TRBV7-2 with TRBJ1-4; TRBD1 might be the D (5 bases). The ends were cut back, 5 bases at V and 0 bases at J, with 19 bases in the middle. The CDR3 loop spans 18 amino acids. The germline V gene has CDR1 SGHTA and CDR2 FQGNSA. In nucleotides, the CDR3 is TGTGCCAGCAGCCCGAAGATGGGGGGTCGAGCAACTAATGAAAAACTGTTTTTT. Its translation: CASSPKMGGRATNEKLFF. The full variable domain, its missing parts supplied by reference TRBV7-2 and TRBJ1-4, is GAGVSQSPSNKVTEKGKDVELRCDPISGHTALYWYRQSLGQGLEFLIYFQGNSAPDKSGLPSDRFSAERTGGSVSTLTIQRTQQEDSAVYLCASSPKMGGRATNEKLFFGSGTQLSVL.

CDR3 nucleotides: TGTGCCAGCAGCTCGCAGCGGGGGATTAACACTGAAGCTTTCTTT. It specifies CASSSQRGINTEAFF. The chain couples TRBV7-8 to TRBJ1-1, with a possible D match to TRBD1 (5 bases). From germline, CDR1 is SGHVS and CDR2 FQNEAQ. The CDR3 is 15 amino acids. Trimming shortened V by 4 bases and J by 2 bases, and 14 bases separated the two germline ends.

The chain links TRBV3-1 (or the pseudogene TRBV3-2) to TRBJ2-3; D is perhaps TRBD1 (5 bases). Germline CDR1 and CDR2: LGHDT and YNNKEL (reference sequence). This CDR3 has 16 residues. Trimming cost V 0 bases and J 0 bases, with 10 bases left between them. The CDR3 protein is CASSQESRGSTDTQYF. CDR3 nucleotide sequence: TGTGCCAGCAGCCAAGAGAGTAGGGGTAGCACAGATACGCAGTATTTT.

The V call is TRBV6-5, the J call TRBJ1-2; possible D gene TRBD1, 6 bases. The germline V and J ends were trimmed by 4 bases and 0 bases, with 9 bases remaining between them. The CDR3 is made up of 14 amino acids. Per the germline V gene, CDR1 is MNHEY and CDR2 is SVGAGI. The CDR3 reads CASSSGTTNYGYTF. The CDR3 DNA is TGTGCCAGCAGTTCCGGGACAACTAACTATGGCTACACCTTC.

The chain has TRBV24-1 and TRBJ2-3, with D perhaps TRBD2 (6 bases). The CDR3 consists of 15 residues. The V end lost 4 bases, the J end lost 2 bases, and 12 bases lay between the germline ends. Looked up from germline, CDR1 is KGHDR and CDR2 is SFDVKD. The CDR3 nucleotides are TGTGCCACCAGTGAGGGGACGGGAGTCACAGATACGCAGTATTTT. Residues: CATSEGTGVTDTQYF.

The V call is TRBV3-1 (or the pseudogene TRBV3-2), the J call TRBJ1-3; D may be TRBD1 (5 bases). The V end lost 8 bases, the J end lost 0 bases, and 17 bases lay between the germline ends. The CDR3 is made up of 16 amino acids. From germline, CDR1 is LGHDT and CDR2 YNNKEL (reference sequence). CDR3 nucleotide sequence: TGTGCCAGCGGAAAACGGGGGGGGAGCTCTGGAAACACCATATATTTT. This codes for CASGKRGGSSGNTIYF.

The rearrangement joins TRBV19 to TRBJ1-5; possible D gene TRBD1, 6 bases. The CDR3 has 16 residues. CDR1 is LNHDA and CDR2 is SQIVND in the germline V gene (reference sequence). The germline V and J ends were trimmed by 7 bases and 2 bases, with 18 bases remaining between them. CDR3 protein: CASTPLGAGGNQPQHF. The CDR3 DNA is TGTGCCAGTACCCCACTCGGCGCAGGGGGCAATCAGCCCCAGCATTTT.

The rearrangement uses TRBV11-1 and TRBJ1-1, with D possibly matching TRBD1 (6 bases). V lost 2 bases to trimming and J lost 1 base, with 11 bases between them. The germline gives CDR1 SGHAT, CDR2 FQDESV (reference sequence). The CDR3 consists of 15 residues. The CDR3 here is CASSLWGHKNTEAFF. In DNA form, the CDR3 reads TGTGCCAGCAGCTTATGGGGACACAAGAACACTGAAGCTTTCTTT.

The sample holds one count of this clone. The chain is built from TRBV6-2 or TRBV6-3 and TRBJ1-5; 7 bases align to TRBD1. The CDR3 spans 14 residues. Germline CDR1 and CDR2: MNHEY and SVGEGT. The V segment lost 4 bases and the J segment 5 bases; nucleotides outside the gene matches: 5. The CDR3 sequence is CASSSDRAYQPQHF. CDR3 bases: TGTGCCAGCAGTTCAGACAGGGCGTATCAGCCCCAGCATTTT.